Presented here are 4 T cell receptor beta chains from one specimen sequenced in a study of shared clonotypes between healthy human individuals. CD45RO-negative, CCR7-positively selected cells formed the naive CD8 fraction, excluding terminally differentiated effector memory CD45RA+ cells. Clones were read by immunoSEQ multiplex PCR, and TCRdb kept only the in-frame ones, dropping some. Found here are around 2.1 million clones, 93% of them singletons; the top ten hold around 1.7%. Material for sequencing was naive CD8+ T cells from PBMCs. These TCRs come from a man between 18 and 29 years old in good health. Some clones in this sample may be carry-over from other donors' samples.

The chain uses TRBV7-9 and TRBJ2-7; D gene unclear. Germline V lookup: CDR1 SEHNR, CDR2 FQNEAQ (reference sequence). The CDR3 consists of 17 residues. Trimming took off 4 bases at V and 2 bases at J, with 21 bases between the two ends. In DNA form, the CDR3 reads TGTGCCAGCAGCTCCTCCGACCTCGGGCTCAGCCCCTACGAGCAGTACTTC. Encoded protein: CASSSSDLGLSPYEQYF.

V is TRBV7-9 and J is TRBJ2-7; possibly TRBD1 or TRBD2 for D (5 bases each). The germline V and J ends were trimmed by 0 bases and 2 bases, with 17 bases remaining between them. Germline CDR1 is SEHNR and CDR2 is FQNEAQ (reference sequence). This CDR3 is built from 17 residues. CDR3 nucleotides: TGTGCCAGCAGCTTAGCGGCGAGGGTGCAGGGAACCTACGAGCAGTACTTC. Protein sequence: CASSLAARVQGTYEQYF.

The chain joins TRBV14 to TRBJ2-7, with 10 bases matching TRBD2. The V gene's germline CDR1 is SGHDN and CDR2 FVKESK. The CDR3 is made up of 16 amino acids. J was trimmed by 0 bases and V by 6 bases; bases with no gene match: 8. The CDR3 sequence: CASSLSGRRLSYEQYF. In DNA form, the CDR3 reads TGTGCCAGCAGTCTTAGCGGGAGGCGGCTCTCCTACGAGCAGTACTTC.

The gene calls are TRBV13 and TRBJ2-7; possibly TRBD1 or TRBD2 for D (5 bases each). CDR1 and CDR2 (germline): PRHDT, FYEKMQ (reference sequence). This CDR3 has 13 residues. V lost 5 bases to trimming and J lost 6 bases, with 14 bases between them. In nucleotides, the CDR3 is TGTGCCAGCAGCACAGGCGGAGAGGGCGAGCAGTACTTC. Translated, it gives CASSTGGEGEQYF.